The TCR beta chain under discussion was sequenced for a study of blood T cells in healthy people across ages. Study findings and constraints: As naive T cell percentage varied, TCR beta diversity correlated strongly with it.

Of note for this clonotype: The antigen remains unidentified.

A J-beta primer mix and a sample-barcoded 5' primer were used in a second PCR of roughly 6 to 12 cycles. One entry per CDR3 protein results from TCRdb running MiXCR on the 5' RACE reads. The sample lists some 800,000 distinct CDR3 sequences, approximately 25% occurring once. Caucasian, healthy and from Russia, the donors were aged between 6 and 90. There were at least 5.5 micrograms of total RNA extracted from every sample. Trimming shortened V by 10 bases and J by 4 bases, and 14 bases separated the two germline ends. This CDR3 comprises 13 residues. Germline V lookup: CDR1 MDHEN, CDR2 SYDVKM. These data were likewise used in another study, on T cells of mothers and their children. That paper states: Six children, together with their three healthy Caucasian mothers, made up the donors.

Sequenced material: blood. This receptor was identified in a boy between 10 and 17 years old in good health. This rearrangement joins TRBV28 to TRBJ2-1; D gene uncertain. CDR3 protein: CANSPGRYNEQFF. The DNA of the CDR3 is TGTGCCAACTCCCCCGGGCGTTACAATGAGCAGTTCTTC.